These 21 T cell receptor beta chains were all obtained from the same sample, sequenced in a study of vaccination and CD4 T cells after COVID-19 (dated by TCRdb to 2021 to 2024). According to the study, the label for this sample's treatment or condition signals: roughly 10-day PBMC culture with coronavirus spike peptide pools or control peptides (ViraFEST assay). CD4+ T cells from unexposed donors were collected before the COVID-19 pandemic (2011-2018). The method was PCR. These reads were obtained on an Illumina iSeq 100. At the Johns Hopkins FTIC core, DNA from the cultured CD4+ T cells underwent TCR sequencing with the Oncomine TCR Beta short-read assay. TCRdb cleaned the public reads at Q25 with fastp, built clones with MiXCR and kept in-frame beta chains. Rows are unified per CDR3 protein, each entry keeping the most common DNA and genes. For this sample the table gives 9,500 to 10,000 distinct CDR3 sequences, of which 30% to 40% were detected only once. Less than 35% of the sample is taken by the ten largest.

No antigens are known for them. The sequenced sample was CD4+ T cells from blood, cultured in vitro. The origin of the receptors is a human donor in good health.

The gene calls are TRBV2 and TRBJ2-7; D is unclear. Germline lookup yields CDR1 SNHLY and CDR2 FYNNEI. V was cut by 8 bases and J by 3 bases, with 17 bases left in between. The CDR3 extends over 14 amino acids. The CDR3 spells CASCENSQCYEQYF. CDR3 bases: TGTGCCAGCTGCGAAAACAGCCAATGCTACGAGCAGTACTTC.

The CDR3 sequence is CASSETIVNTGELFF. The CDR3 DNA reads TGCGCCAGCAGTGAAACAATTGTGAACACCGGGGAGCTGTTTTTT. V usage is TRBV10-1 and J usage is TRBJ2-2; unclear D gene. Deletions cut 3 bases from V and 1 base from J, with 9 bases between. The V gene's germline CDR1 is WNHNN and CDR2 SYGVQD (reference sequence). There are 15 residues in the CDR3.

In its sample, this clonotype was seen a few times. CDR3 in DNA: TGTGCCAGCACCCTAGACGGGAAGGGTCTGGGCCGAGGTGAAGCTTTCTTT. Its translation: CASTLDGKGLGRGEAFF. The chain uses TRBV7-8 and TRBJ1-1; D remains unclear. Germline-derived CDR1 and CDR2 are SGHVS and FQNEAQ. The length of the CDR3 is 17 residues. The germline V and J ends were trimmed by 7 bases and 7 bases, with 28 bases remaining between them.

This chain connects TRBV7-6 to TRBJ1-2, with a possible D match to TRBD1 (6 bases). Trimming removed 5 bases at V and 4 bases at J, with 14 bases between. This CDR3 region has 14 residues. CDR1 is SGHVS, CDR2 FNYEAQ, per germline. The CDR3 region is CASSLGGLGYGYTF. The CDR3 DNA sequence: TGTGCCAGCAGCCTTGGGGGCCTCGGCTATGGCTACACCTTC.

V and J are TRBV25-1 and TRBJ1-2, with 10 bases aligning to TRBD1. Germline loops: CDR1 MGHDK, CDR2 SYGVNS. J gave up 6 bases and V 5 bases, and 3 bases lay outside the gene matches. The CDR3 consists of 13 residues. CDR3 in amino acids: CASSRQGANGYTF. The CDR3 nucleotides read TGTGCCAGCAGTCGACAGGGGGCGAATGGCTACACCTTC.

This clonotype was seen a single time. A much larger clonotype is one base distant, so this may be a read error. The chain is built from TRBV6-4 and TRBJ2-3, with 9 bases identical to TRBD2. CDR1 MRHNA and CDR2 SNTAGT come from the germline V gene. J was trimmed by 1 base and V by 4 bases; bases with no gene match: 0. The CDR3 is 14 residues long. CDR3 sequence: CASSVAGGTDTQYF. The CDR3 DNA reads as TGTGCCAGCAGTGTAGCGGGGGGCACAGATACGCAGTATTTT.

This clonotype was observed a few times. V usage is TRBV2 and J usage is TRBJ2-7; D is undetermined. Germline V gene data show CDR1 as SNHLY and CDR2 as FYNNEI. The CDR3 is 10 residues long. V dropped 2 bases and J dropped 4 bases, with 0 bases sitting between them. In nucleotides, the CDR3 is TGTGCCAGCAGTGAATACGAGCAGTACTTC. Translated, it gives CASSEYEQYF.

This chain connects TRBV20-1 to TRBJ2-7, with TRBD2 as a possible D gene (7 bases). Trimming took 0 bases from V and 0 from J, leaving 12 bases between them. There are 15 residues in the CDR3. Germline V gene data show CDR1 as DFQATT and CDR2 as SNEGSKA (reference sequence). CDR3 bases: TGCAGTGCTAGAGATCGGGGGGCGAACTCCTACGAGCAGTACTTC. Translating gives CSARDRGANSYEQYF.

The table lists this clonotype with a few counts. The V call is TRBV6-1, the J call TRBJ1-5; 7 bases line up with TRBD1. The CDR3 length is 15 residues. Trimming removed 7 bases from V and 4 bases from J; junction bases left unmatched: 10. Germline V CDR1 and CDR2: MNHNS, SASEGT. In DNA, the CDR3 is TGTGCCAGCACCATCCGACAGGGAAGAAATCAGCCCCAGCATTTT. It translates to CASTIRQGRNQPQHF.

This sequence joins TRBV9 and TRBJ1-1; D unclear. Germline values: CDR1 SGDLS, CDR2 YYNGEE. The CDR3 runs 14 residues. Trimming shortened V by 4 bases and J by 11 bases, and 21 bases separated the two germline ends. The CDR3 region has the DNA TGTGCCAGCAGCCCAACACTGTCCCCGATAACCGCTTTCTTT. The encoded protein is CASSPTLSPITAFF.

This clonotype has just a few counts. The V call is TRBV6-1, the J call TRBJ2-7; no clear D gene. With 6 bases removed from V and 2 bases from J, the gap between germline ends came to 14 bases. CDR1 and CDR2 from the germline V gene are MNHNS and SASEGT. The CDR3 loop spans 14 amino acids. The DNA of the CDR3 is TGTGCCAGCAGAAGGGATACCTTCCCCTACGAGCAGTACTTC. This gives the protein CASRRDTFPYEQYF.

This clonotype has just a few counts. The chain joins TRBV2 to TRBJ2-2, with D uncertain. V gave up 4 bases and J gave up 7 bases, with 13 bases separating them. This CDR3 has 14 residues. Looked up from germline, CDR1 is SNHLY and CDR2 is FYNNEI. This CDR3 is CASSVGHAGGELFF. The CDR3 coding sequence is TGTGCCAGCAGTGTAGGGCACGCCGGCGGGGAGCTGTTTTTT. The variable domain in full, with the rest retrieved from reference TRBV2 and TRBJ2-2, is EPEVTQTPSHQVTQMGQEVILRCVPISNHLYFYWYRQILGQKVEFLVSFYNNEISEKSEIFDDQFSVERPDGSNFTLKIRSTKLEDSAMYFCASSVGHAGGELFFGEGSRLTVL.

This clonotype appeared a few times. V is TRBV7-2 and J is TRBJ1-1; tentatively, D is TRBD1 (5 bases). There are 17 residues in the CDR3. V lost 5 bases, J lost 0 bases, and 19 bases lay in between. CDR1 and CDR2 (germline): SGHTA, FQGNSA. The CDR3 DNA reads as TGTGCCAGCAGCATGTACCCGACAGCATACATGAACACTGAAGCTTTCTTT. Its translation is CASSMYPTAYMNTEAFF.

The J gene is TRBJ2-7, the V gene TRBV20-1, with 10 bases matching TRBD1. CDR3 size: 15 residues. Germline CDR1 is DFQATT and CDR2 is SNEGSKA (reference sequence). The J segment lost 2 bases and the V segment lost 0 bases, leaving 4 bases of the junction unmatched. DNA of the CDR3: TGCAGTGCTAGAGACCCGGACAGGGGGGCCTACGAGCAGTACTTC. This sequence encodes CSARDPDRGAYEQYF.

The gene calls are TRBV20-1 and TRBJ1-4, with unresolved D. Trimming took off 0 bases at V and 6 bases at J, with 5 bases between the two ends. The length of the CDR3 is 12 residues. The V gene's germline CDR1 is DFQATT and CDR2 SNEGSKA (reference sequence). The CDR3 sequence: CSARDEDEKLFF. CDR3 sequence (DNA): TGCAGTGCTAGAGATGAGGATGAAAAACTGTTTTTT.

The V gene is TRBV5-4, the J gene TRBJ1-1, with 7 positions matching TRBD1. J was trimmed by 7 bases and V by 0 bases; bases with no gene match: 0. The CDR3 sequence is 12 residues long. CDR1 and CDR2 from the germline V gene are SGHNT and YYREEE (reference sequence). The CDR3 loop is CASSLGDSEAFF. CDR3 coding DNA: TGTGCCAGCAGCTTGGGGGACAGTGAAGCTTTCTTT.

J is TRBJ2-3 and V is TRBV7-8, with 8 bases identical to TRBD2. The length of the CDR3 is 15 residues. Trimming cost V 5 bases and J 2 bases; bases outside gene matches: 6. Germline CDR1 is SGHVS and CDR2 is FQNEAQ. The CDR3 DNA follows: TGTGCCAGCAGCCCCCGGGGGGGGGTCACAGATACGCAGTATTTT. Its protein product is CASSPRGGVTDTQYF.

As concerns this clonotype: The junction departs from germline at one end; a sequencing error may be responsible. This chain uses TRBV29-1 with TRBJ2-7, with D tentatively TRBD1 (6 bases). CDR3 size: 14 residues. The germline gives CDR1 SQVTM, CDR2 ANQGSEA. The chain's CDR3 is CGVEQQGASYEQYF. Here the CDR3 DNA reads TGCGGCGTTGAGCAACAGGGAGCATCCTACGAGCAGTACTTC.

This sequence joins TRBV19 and TRBJ2-3, with 10 nucleotides matching TRBD2. The CDR3 extends over 14 amino acids. In germline, CDR1 is LNHDA, CDR2 SQIVND (reference sequence). V was clipped by 7 bases and J by 1 base; unmatched bases: 2. The chain's CDR3 is CASTSGGGTDTQYF. DNA for the CDR3: TGTGCCAGTACTAGCGGGGGTGGCACAGATACGCAGTATTTT.

In its sample, this clonotype was seen a few times. The V call is TRBV20-1, the J call TRBJ2-1; D is uncertain. CDR3 length: 13 residues. In germline, CDR1 is DFQATT, CDR2 SNEGSKA (reference sequence). V was cut by 2 bases and J by 9 bases, with 14 bases left in between. The CDR3 nucleotides read TGCAGTGCTAGACCGACGGAGTTTATTGAGCAGTTCTTC. This sequence encodes CSARPTEFIEQFF.

The V and J genes are TRBV19 and TRBJ2-3; unclear D gene. With 3 bases removed from V and 5 bases from J, the gap between germline ends came to 3 bases. The CDR3 length is 11 residues. Germline CDR1 and CDR2: LNHDA and SQIVND (reference sequence). DNA for the CDR3: TGTGCCAGTAGTATGAGAGATACGCAGTATTTT. Translation gives CASSMRDTQYF.